The 27 T cell receptor beta chains reported below all come from one sample, sequenced in a study of CD8+CD57+ T cells in acquired aplastic anemia. CDR3 and TCR beta VDJ profiling relied on genomic DNA as the template. TCRdb independently ran MiXCR on the reads; one entry per CDR3 protein. The sample has 400,000 to 500,000 distinct CDR3 sequences; about 70% are singletons. Material: sorted CD4+, CD8+, or CD8+CD57+ T cells (not recorded which) from PBMCs. The receptors come from a human donor in good health, serving as a control.

Worth noting for this clonotype: Since a much larger clone is just one base distant, this may be a read error. The CDR3 sequence is CSARDRSRLSTDMQYF. DNA for the CDR3: TGCAGTGCTAGAGATAGGTCCAGGCTAAGCACAGATATGCAGTATTTT. V usage is TRBV20-1 and J usage is TRBJ2-3; D is undetermined. There are 16 residues in the CDR3. Germline V gives CDR1 DFQATT, CDR2 SNEGSKA (reference sequence).

This clonotype came up many times. The CDR3 reads CASSTQQGSPYEQYF. The DNA for the CDR3 is TGTGCCAGTAGTACGCAACAGGGTAGTCCCTACGAGCAGTACTTC. J is TRBJ2-7 and V is TRBV19; weak D call: TRBD1 (6 bases). The germline gives CDR1 LNHDA, CDR2 SQIVND (reference sequence). V lost 4 bases, J lost 2 bases, and 15 bases lay in between. There are 15 residues in the CDR3.

This sequence joins TRBV7-2 and TRBJ2-6; D unclear. The CDR3 consists of 8 residues. The V gene's germline CDR1 is SGHTA and CDR2 FQGNSA. The V and J ends lost 5 bases and 16 bases respectively, with 3 bases between them. The CDR3 bases are TGTGCCAGCAGCATTCTGACTTTC. Its translation: CASSILTF.

This clonotype was observed once. The chain couples TRBV11-2 to TRBJ1-1; D remains unclear. The V gene lost 4 bases and the J gene lost 6 bases, with 12 bases spanning the gap. This CDR3 comprises 13 residues. The germline V gene has CDR1 SGHAT and CDR2 FQNNGV. The CDR3 DNA reads as TGTGCCAGCAGCTCTAGCCGGGCGGCTGAAGCTTTCTTT. Amino acids: CASSSSRAAEAFF.

This clonotype was seen a few times. At one of its ends the junction is not consistent with the germline gene, which may arise from a read error. The chain employs TRBV20-1 and TRBJ2-7; 11 bases map to TRBD1. CDR1 and CDR2 from the germline V gene are DFQATT and SNEGSKA (reference sequence). The CDR3 runs to 15 residues. CDR3 region: CSAGEGTGGSYEQYF. The CDR3 nucleotides read TGCAGTGCTGGAGAGGGGACAGGGGGGTCCTACGAGCAGTACTTC.

The chain links TRBV20-1 to TRBJ2-6; 7 bases are shared with TRBD1. The V and J ends lost 3 bases and 8 bases, in that order; junction bases with no gene match: 10. The CDR3 consists of 15 residues. CDR1 and CDR2 from the germline V gene are DFQATT and SNEGSKA (reference sequence). The CDR3 DNA sequence: TGCAGTGCTAGGGCACAGGGGTATAGCTCCAACGTCCTGACTTTC. Its translation is CSARAQGYSSNVLTF.

On this clonotype itself: One end of the junction is discordant with germline, which a read error may explain. The chain joins TRBV7-3 to TRBJ1-6; D is undetermined. CDR1 is SGHTA, CDR2 FQGTGA, per germline. The length of the CDR3 is 13 residues. The CDR3 nucleotides read TGTGCCAGCAGCTTAAGTTGGTTGAACACTGAAGCTTTC. It is translated as CASSLSWLNTEAF.

This clonotype occurred many times. The chain carries TRBV6-5 and TRBJ2-2; 9 bases map to TRBD1. This CDR3 region has 14 residues. V dropped 6 bases and J dropped 3; count of bases not matched to a gene: 2. CDR1 and CDR2 (germline): MNHEY, SVGAGI. Here the CDR3 DNA reads TGTGCCAGCAGGACAGGGGGGGACACCGGGGAGCTGTTTTTT. Translating gives CASRTGGDTGELFF.

A word on this clonotype: A read error may produce the germline difference seen at one junction end. The rearrangement uses TRBV6-6 and TRBJ2-5; a weak D match, TRBD1 (5 bases). Germline CDR1 MNHNY, CDR2 SVGAGI (reference sequence). The CDR3 runs to 13 residues. The CDR3 loop reads CASTSMGQMTQHF. CDR3 nucleotides: TGTGCCAGCACAAGTATGGGGCAAATGACCCAGCACTTC.

On this clonotype: The germline gene is not matched at one end of the junction; a read error may be the cause. The genes are TRBV6-1 and TRBJ2-7; 8 nucleotides agree with TRBD2. Germline CDR1 MNHNS, CDR2 SASEGT. This CDR3 region has 15 residues. The CDR3 spells CAGGDFGGAVLEQHF. The DNA for the CDR3 is TGTGCCGGCGGGGATTTCGGGGGGGCGGTTCTAGAGCAGCACTTC.

As regards this clonotype: This CDR3 fails to terminate in the conserved phenylalanine or tryptophan, so it likely reflects a read error. It is unclear where the CDR3 begins or ends on the DNA, so no DNA is shown, and the CDR3 is as TCRdb lists it. The chain employs TRBV19 and TRBJ2-7; whether TRBD1, the table's D call, matches the DNA was not checked. CDR1 and CDR2 from the germline V gene are LNHDA and SQIVND (reference sequence). The CDR3 numbers 15 amino acids, ends counted. This CDR3 is CASGDPYEQNYGPGS.

V gene TRBV7-2 combines with J gene TRBJ1-4; D not resolved. CDR1 and CDR2 from the germline V gene are SGHTA and FQGNSA. The CDR3 is made up of 16 amino acids. The V end lost 5 bases, the J end lost 14 bases, and 27 bases lay between the germline ends. The CDR3 sequence: CASSPVPALSSYELFF. The CDR3, as DNA: TGTGCCAGCAGCCCCGTACCCGCCCTGAGCTCCTACGAGCTGTTTTTT. The full variable domain, with the rest looked up from reference TRBV7-2 and TRBJ1-4, is GAGVSQSPSNKVTEKGKDVELRCDPISGHTALYWYRQSLGQGLEFLIYFQGNSAPDKSGLPSDRFSAERTGGSVSTLTIQRTQQEDSAVYLCASSPVPALSSYELFFGSGTQLSVL.

The chain has TRBV12-3 or TRBV12-4 and TRBJ2-6, with D tentatively TRBD2 (6 bases). CDR3 length: 17 residues. The V gene lost 5 bases and the J gene lost 0 bases, with 14 bases spanning the gap. The CDR3 protein is CASSPAGRSSGANVLTF. The CDR3 DNA follows: TGTGCCAGCAGTCCTGCGGGGAGAAGCTCTGGGGCCAACGTCCTGACTTTC.

Concerning this clonotype itself: Mismatch with germline at one junction end may stem from a read error. The J gene is TRBJ1-5, the V gene TRBV25-1, with D possibly TRBD1 on 6 matching bases. The germline CDR1 and CDR2 sequences are MGHDK and SYGVNS. The CDR3 has 20 amino acids. The CDR3 loop reads CASSQDRGATGTPSNQPQHF. CDR3 bases: TGCGCCAGCAGCCAAGATCGAGGGGCAACCGGGACACCGAGCAATCAGCCCCAGCATTTT.

The rearrangement joins TRBV19 to TRBJ2-4, with a possible D match to TRBD1 (6 bases). V was cut by 5 bases and J by 0 bases, with 14 bases left in between. The CDR3 spans 16 residues. CDR1 and CDR2 from the germline V gene are LNHDA and SQIVND (reference sequence). The CDR3 spells CASSADRTLAKNIQYF. CDR3 DNA sequence: TGTGCCAGTAGTGCTGACAGGACCCTAGCCAAAAACATTCAGTACTTC.

This clonotype was found a few times. The V call is TRBV5-1, the J call TRBJ2-1, with D possibly TRBD2 on 6 matching bases. The CDR3 runs 13 residues. V lost 4 bases to trimming and J lost 5 bases, with 10 bases between them. Per germline, CDR1 SGHRS and CDR2 YFSETQ. The CDR3 here is CASSTWEDNEQFF. The CDR3 DNA reads as TGCGCCAGCAGCACCTGGGAGGACAATGAGCAGTTCTTC.

V gene TRBV20-1 combines with J gene TRBJ2-1; TRBD1 or TRBD2 may be the D gene (5 bases each). Germline CDR1 DFQATT, CDR2 SNEGSKA (reference sequence). Trimming took off 5 bases at V and 2 bases at J, with 19 bases between the two ends. CDR3 length: 16 amino acids. CDR3: CSAGRGRPSTYNEQFF. CDR3 DNA: TGCAGTGCTGGCCGGGGACGCCCTAGCACCTACAATGAGCAGTTCTTC.

Of note for this clonotype: The junction shows a germline mismatch at one end, possibly a read error. CDR3 in DNA: TGTGCCAGTAGTGAAGCGGCCGCGGTGGAGAACTGCTACACCACCTTC. Translating gives CASSEAAAVENCYTTF. The chain combines TRBV2 with TRBJ1-2; D gene uncertain. Germline-derived CDR1 and CDR2 are SNHLY and FYNNEI. This CDR3 region has 16 residues.

Note on this clonotype: A read error may produce the germline difference seen at one junction end. The chain joins TRBV29-1 to TRBJ2-7; the D is unclear. The J call may be mistaken, given a closer DNA end match to TRBJ2-3. In germline, CDR1 is SQVTM, CDR2 ANQGSEA. The CDR3 consists of 13 residues. The CDR3 loop reads CSIGLGGSDEQYF. The CDR3 coding sequence is TGTAGCATAGGCTTAGGCGGCTCAGACGAGCAGTATTTT.

This chain uses TRBV15 with TRBJ2-7; no firm D call. The germline V and J ends were trimmed by 5 bases and 1 base, with 12 bases remaining between them. The CDR3 extends over 14 amino acids. The germline V gene encodes CDR1 LNHNV and CDR2 YYDKDF (reference sequence). CDR3 loop: CATSWNIRSYEQYF. CDR3 bases: TGTGCCACCAGCTGGAACATCCGGTCCTACGAGCAGTACTTC.

This sequence joins TRBV7-2 and TRBJ2-1; D is perhaps TRBD1 (6 bases). With 5 bases removed from V and 0 bases from J, the gap between germline ends came to 26 bases. The CDR3 runs 20 residues. Germline V gene lookup returns CDR1 SGHTA and CDR2 FQGNSA. CDR3 DNA sequence: TGTGCCAGCAGCCTCCCCACGGGGAGACAGGCGATATTCTCCTACAATGAGCAGTTCTTC. This sequence encodes CASSLPTGRQAIFSYNEQFF.

This rearrangement joins TRBV20-1 to TRBJ2-3; tentatively, D is TRBD1 (5 bases). The CDR3 spans 13 residues. V lost 3 bases and J lost 9, with 16 bases in between. Looked up from germline, CDR1 is DFQATT and CDR2 is SNEGSKA (reference sequence). In DNA, the CDR3 is TGCAGTGCTAGTAGGGGAAAGCAGTACACGCAGTATTTT. This sequence encodes CSASRGKQYTQYF.

This chain joins TRBV7-2 and TRBJ2-5; D not certain. The CDR3 contains 15 residues. V lost 5 bases and J 14 bases, leaving 27 bases between the germline ends. The germline V gene has CDR1 SGHTA and CDR2 FQGNSA. The CDR3 DNA follows: TGTGCCAGCAGCCTTACCGTCAGAATGAACACTGAAGCTTACTTC. It translates to CASSLTVRMNTEAYF.

Remarks on this clonotype: Relative to the germline gene, one junction end is altered; a read error may explain this. This rearrangement joins TRBV5-1 to TRBJ1-5; the D is unclear. CDR3 length: 14 residues. Germline CDR1 is SGHRS and CDR2 is YFSETQ. In DNA form, the CDR3 reads TGTGCCAGCATGGCGGAGTATAGCAACCAGCCCCAGCATTTT. It specifies CASMAEYSNQPQHF.

A remark on this clonotype: The DNA is left out, because the CDR3 cannot be placed on it with certainty; the CDR3 is given as TCRdb lists it. The rearrangement uses TRBV7-8 and TRBJ2-7; the table's D call, TRBD2, was not checked against the DNA. Germline CDR1 and CDR2: SGHVS and FQNEAQ. The CDR3 length equals 14 residues, ends included. The CDR3 reads CASSLENTIYFGEF.

V and J are TRBV10-1 and TRBJ1-1; D is unresolved. The V and J ends lost 5 bases and 5 bases respectively, with 18 bases between them. Germline V gives CDR1 WNHNN, CDR2 SYGVQD (reference sequence). The CDR3 contains 15 residues. The CDR3 loop reads CASSLFRLGATEAFF. CDR3 bases: TGCGCCAGCAGTTTATTCAGGCTAGGAGCGACTGAAGCTTTCTTT.

V is TRBV6-1 and J is TRBJ2-5; 7 positions agree with TRBD1. The CDR3 has 15 amino acids. The ends lost 6 bases at V and 2 bases at J; junction bases unmatched: 9. CDR1 is MNHNS, CDR2 SASEGT, per germline. DNA of the CDR3: TGTGCCAGCAGCCACCAGGGGGATACGCAAGAGACCCAGTACTTC. As protein: CASSHQGDTQETQYF.